This entry lists 17 T cell receptor beta chains sequenced from one sample in a study of early stage breast cancer tumors. The protocol was immunoSEQ multiplex PCR, while the TCRdb copy is restricted to in-frame clones and leaves out a portion. Of roughly 30,000 clones listed, more than 80% are singletons. What was sequenced was blood. The receptors were gathered from a person aged 55 to 75 with breast cancer.

The chain uses TRBV30 and TRBJ1-2; a weak D match, TRBD1 (6 bases). Germline values: CDR1 GTSNPN, CDR2 SVGIG (reference sequence). The CDR3 spans 12 residues. V was trimmed by 3 bases and J by 7 bases, leaving 12 bases between them. The CDR3 DNA sequence: TGTGCCTGGAGATTAACAGGGCCTGGCTACACCTTC. Residues: CAWRLTGPGYTF.

V gene TRBV15 combines with J gene TRBJ1-1; unclear D gene. CDR3 length: 13 amino acids. Germline assignment: CDR1 LNHNV and CDR2 YYDKDF (reference sequence). Trimming removed 0 bases at V and 0 bases at J, with 2 bases between. CDR3 loop: CATSRDMNTEAFF. DNA of the CDR3: TGTGCCACCAGCAGAGATATGAACACTGAAGCTTTCTTT.

V gene TRBV5-1 combines with J gene TRBJ2-5; 9 positions match TRBD2. This CDR3 has 14 amino acids. Germline assignment: CDR1 SGHRS and CDR2 YFSETQ. V lost 2 bases, J lost 5 bases, and 4 bases stayed unmatched. The CDR3 sequence: CASSFQAGGETQYF. In DNA form, the CDR3 reads TGCGCCAGCAGCTTTCAAGCGGGAGGCGAGACCCAGTACTTC.

The J gene is TRBJ2-2, the V gene TRBV7-6, with unresolved D. This CDR3 contains 15 residues. Germline CDR1 is SGHVS and CDR2 is FNYEAQ. V dropped 1 base and J dropped 3 bases, with 9 bases sitting between them. The CDR3 DNA reads as TGTGCCAGCAGCTTAGGGCGAGACTACACCGGGGAGCTGTTTTTT. It yields the protein CASSLGRDYTGELFF.

This clone was counted only a few times. The CDR3 bases are TGTGCCTGGACCCCCCTACGGCGGGACAGCACCTACGAGCAGTACTTC. It specifies CAWTPLRRDSTYEQYF. The chain couples TRBV30 to TRBJ2-7; a possible D gene is TRBD1 (7 bases). Trimming cost V 4 bases and J 2 bases, with 21 bases left between them. The CDR3 sequence is 16 residues long. Per the germline V gene, CDR1 is GTSNPN and CDR2 is SVGIG (reference sequence).

The chain combines TRBV19 with TRBJ1-4; 7 bases agree with TRBD1. This CDR3 has 16 residues. After removal of 3 bases from V and 2 bases from J, the junction contained 6 bases not matched to a gene. CDR1 LNHDA and CDR2 SQIVND come from the germline V gene (reference sequence). CDR3 in DNA: TGTGCCAGTAGTATCCCCAGACAGGGCACTAATGAAAAACTGTTTTTT. Encoded protein: CASSIPRQGTNEKLFF.

The rearrangement uses TRBV5-6 and TRBJ2-2; perhaps TRBD1 as D (6 bases). Germline V gives CDR1 SGHDT, CDR2 YYEEEE. Trimming stripped 1 base from V and 7 bases from J, with 8 bases between. This CDR3 has 13 residues. CDR3 DNA sequence: TGTGCCAGCAGCTTGAGGACAGACGGGGAGCTGTTTTTT. Its protein product is CASSLRTDGELFF.

The chain joins TRBV6-5 to TRBJ1-2, with unresolved D. V lost 2 bases to trimming and J lost 2 bases, with 6 bases between them. This CDR3 has 13 amino acids. Germline loops: CDR1 MNHEY, CDR2 SVGAGI. CDR3 sequence reads: CASSYGQNYGYTF. The CDR3 DNA is TGTGCCAGCAGTTACGGCCAGAACTATGGCTACACCTTC.

The chain has TRBV11-2 and TRBJ1-1; D perhaps matches TRBD1 (6 bases). This CDR3 is 13 amino acids long. Germline-derived CDR1 and CDR2 are SGHAT and FQNNGV. With 7 bases removed from V and 7 bases from J, the gap between germline ends came to 16 bases. The CDR3 DNA reads as TGTGCCAGCATTCCTCGGACAGTGGGTGAAGCTTTCTTT. It is translated as CASIPRTVGEAFF.

This clone was counted a single time. V gene TRBV18 combines with J gene TRBJ2-1; 8 nucleotides agree with TRBD1. Germline lookup yields CDR1 KGHSH and CDR2 LQKENI. V lost 3 bases and J lost 3; bases outside the gene matches: 4. The CDR3 runs to 15 residues. The CDR3 DNA sequence: TGTGCCAGCTCACCGTTAGGGACAGGCTACAATGAGCAGTTCTTC. Protein sequence: CASSPLGTGYNEQFF.

The chain links TRBV27 to TRBJ2-2; 7 bases fit TRBD2. The V and J ends lost 2 bases and 4 bases, in that order; junction bases with no gene match: 10. Germline CDR1 and CDR2: MNHEY and SMNVEV (reference sequence). The CDR3 loop spans 17 amino acids. CDR3 nucleotides: TGTGCCAGCAGTTTAGATTGGAGCGGGAAGGGCACCGGGGAGCTGTTTTTT. As protein: CASSLDWSGKGTGELFF.

V gene TRBV29-1 combines with J gene TRBJ2-3; D is uncertain. This CDR3 contains 15 residues. Germline-derived CDR1 and CDR2 are SQVTM and ANQGSEA. The V end lost 7 bases, the J end lost 0 bases, and 17 bases lay between the germline ends. The CDR3 DNA reads TGCAGCGCTCAACCGGAGTTGGAAAGCACAGATACGCAGTATTTT. Its translation: CSAQPELESTDTQYF.

The V and J genes are TRBV15 and TRBJ2-3; no clear D gene. Deletions cut 1 base from V and 5 bases from J, with 7 bases between. This CDR3 region has 13 residues. From germline, CDR1 is LNHNV and CDR2 YYDKDF (reference sequence). CDR3 bases: TGTGCCACCAGCAGAGTACTCGGAGATACGCAGTATTTT. Residues: CATSRVLGDTQYF.

This clone rates as medium-sized. The V call is TRBV7-2, the J call TRBJ1-1; D is perhaps TRBD1 (6 bases). V was shortened by 2 bases and J by 5 bases, with 15 bases between the two germline ends. The CDR3 totals 15 residues. Germline CDR1 and CDR2: SGHTA and FQGNSA. In DNA form, the CDR3 reads TGTGCCAGCAGCTTACAGTTGGGGGCTAGGACTGAAGCTTTCTTT. This gives the protein CASSLQLGARTEAFF.

The chain joins TRBV4-1 to TRBJ1-2; 12 bases are a match to TRBD1. From germline, CDR1 is MGHRA and CDR2 YSYEKL. The CDR3 totals 16 residues. J gave up 6 bases and V 0 bases, and 5 bases lay outside the gene matches. The CDR3 is CASSQDFGTGGNGYTF. CDR3 coding DNA: TGCGCCAGCAGCCAAGATTTCGGGACAGGGGGCAATGGCTACACCTTC.

The chain combines TRBV7-9 with TRBJ1-2; no firm D call. V lost 5 bases and J 8 bases, leaving 18 bases between the germline ends. The CDR3 has 14 amino acids. Germline CDR1 is SEHNR and CDR2 is FQNEAQ (reference sequence). The CDR3 DNA sequence: TGTGCCAGCAGCGAGCTCCGAGGAACTACGGGCTACACCTTC. Residues: CASSELRGTTGYTF.

The genes are TRBV29-1 and TRBJ1-1; 9 bases fit TRBD1. Unmatched junction bases numbered 7, after V lost 8 bases and J lost 6 bases. The CDR3 runs to 12 residues. Germline V CDR1 and CDR2: SQVTM, ANQGSEA. The CDR3 is CSTRTGVSEAFF. CDR3 nucleotide sequence: TGCAGCACCCGGACAGGGGTATCTGAAGCTTTCTTT.